This T cell receptor beta chain appears in the sequencing data of a study of blood T cell repertoires in COVID-19. Study-wide context: Sites in the United States, Italy and Spain provided acute and convalescent COVID-19 samples.

This CDR3 contains 14 residues. With 11 bases removed from V and 0 bases from J, the gap between germline ends came to 14 bases. CDR1 and CDR2 from the germline V gene are MNHEY and SVGAGI. TCRdb's copy holds only in-frame clones and misses some; the assay was immunoSEQ multiplex PCR. The table records some 100,000 clones, approximately 80% of them present only once. Material: peripheral blood. The V gene is TRBV6-5, the J gene TRBJ2-1, with D perhaps matching TRBD2 (7 bases). This receptor was identified in a woman aged 45-59 years with acute or convalescent COVID-19. Here the CDR3 DNA reads TGTGCCTGGGGGGGGCGAAGCTCCTACAATGAGCAGTTCTTC. Its protein is CAWGGRSSYNEQFF.